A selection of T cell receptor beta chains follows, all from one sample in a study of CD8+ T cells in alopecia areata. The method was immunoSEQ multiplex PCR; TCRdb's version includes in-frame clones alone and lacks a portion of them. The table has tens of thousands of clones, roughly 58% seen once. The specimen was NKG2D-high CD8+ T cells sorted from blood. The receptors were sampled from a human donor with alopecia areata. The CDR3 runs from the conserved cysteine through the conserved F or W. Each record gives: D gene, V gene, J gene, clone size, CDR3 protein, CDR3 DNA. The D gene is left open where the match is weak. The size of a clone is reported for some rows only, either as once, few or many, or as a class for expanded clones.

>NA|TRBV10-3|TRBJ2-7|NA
CAISDSSYEQYF
TGTGCCATCAGTGACAGCTCCTACGAGCAGTACTTC
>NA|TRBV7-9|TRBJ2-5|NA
CASSSLGQGMGETQYF
TGTGCCAGCAGTTCCTTGGGGCAGGGAATGGGAGAGACCCAGTACTTC
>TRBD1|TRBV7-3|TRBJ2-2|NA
CASSSRDRVRTGELFF
TGTGCCAGCAGCTCACGGGACAGGGTCAGAACCGGGGAGCTGTTTTTT
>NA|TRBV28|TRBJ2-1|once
CASSLSLSAYNEQFF
TGTGCCAGCAGTTTATCCCTCTCAGCCTACAATGAGCAGTTCTTC
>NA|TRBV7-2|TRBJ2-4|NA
CASSQDRSGDIQYF
TGCGCCAGCAGCCAAGATCGATCCGGGGACATTCAGTACTTC
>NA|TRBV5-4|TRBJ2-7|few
CASSLGLTYEQYF
TGTGCCAGCAGCTTGGGCCTAACATACGAGCAGTACTTC
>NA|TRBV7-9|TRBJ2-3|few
CARGLVTSLTDTQYF
TGTGCCAGAGGCCTAGTCACTAGTCTAACAGATACGCAGTATTTT
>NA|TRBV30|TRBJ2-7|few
CAWTRGVGPYEQYF
TGTGCCTGGACCAGGGGGGTTGGGCCCTACGAGCAGTACTTC
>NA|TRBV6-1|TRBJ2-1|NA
CASSEIQPPTYNEQFF
TGTGCCAGCAGTGAGATACAGCCCCCGACCTACAATGAGCAGTTCTTC
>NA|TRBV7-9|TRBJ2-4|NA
CASSPRAKNIQYF
TGTGCCAGCAGCCCCCGGGCCAAAAACATTCAGTACTTC
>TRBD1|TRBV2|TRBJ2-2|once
CASSESPDRALNGELFF
TGTGCCAGCAGTGAATCTCCCGACAGGGCCTTGAACGGGGAGCTGTTTTTT
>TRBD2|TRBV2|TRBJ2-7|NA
CASSAAGRAYEQYF
TGTGCCAGCAGTGCCGCGGGGAGGGCCTACGAGCAGTACTTC
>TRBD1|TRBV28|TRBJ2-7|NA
CASSFGTGDAYEQYF
TGTGCCAGCAGTTTCGGTACAGGGGACGCCTACGAGCAGTACTTC
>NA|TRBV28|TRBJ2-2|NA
CASSLTGLNTGELFF
TGTGCCAGCAGTTTAACGGGATTGAACACCGGGGAGCTGTTTTTT
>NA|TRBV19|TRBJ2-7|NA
CASSTTETYEQYF
TGTGCCAGTAGTACTACAGAGACCTACGAGCAGTACTTC
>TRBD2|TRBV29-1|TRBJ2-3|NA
CSVEDRGLSPSTDTQYF
TGCAGCGTTGAAGATCGGGGACTATCTCCGTCCACAGATACGCAGTATTTT
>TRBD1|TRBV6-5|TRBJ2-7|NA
CASRQWTGAVWEQYF
TGTGCCAGCAGACAGTGGACAGGGGCCGTTTGGGAGCAGTACTTC
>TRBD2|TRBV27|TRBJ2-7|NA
CASSRTSGNTYEQYF
TGTGCCAGCAGTCGGACTAGCGGCAACACTTACGAGCAGTACTTC
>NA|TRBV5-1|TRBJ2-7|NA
CASSLPGYEQYF
TGCGCCAGCAGCTTGCCGGGTTACGAGCAGTACTTC